This T cell receptor beta chain was identified during a study of CD8+CD57+ T cells in acquired aplastic anemia. As for the study in general: Each DNA sample taken from sorted CD4+ and CD8+ cells came to 2.5 to 4 ug on average.

This clonotype was counted many times. This CDR3 is 13 amino acids long. Germline CDR1 and CDR2: DFQATT and SNEGSKA (reference sequence). The V end lost 3 bases, the J end lost 2 bases, and 11 bases lay between the germline ends. The template for TCR beta VDJ and CDR3 sequence profiling was genomic DNA. TCRdb reprocessed the reads via MiXCR and lists one record per CDR3 protein. Of hundreds of thousands of distinct CDR3 sequences listed, around three fifths are singletons. Selection for sequencing was limited to patients who had shown CD8+CD57+ cell expansion by flow cytometry. This receptor was identified in a human donor with aplastic anemia. Sequencing was done on a sample of sorted CD4+, CD8+, or CD8+CD57+ T cells (not recorded which) from PBMCs. The rearrangement uses TRBV20-1 and TRBJ2-7, with no clear D. This CDR3 reads CSARSGMTYEQYF. Here the CDR3 DNA reads TGCAGTGCTAGGAGTGGGATGACCTACGAGCAGTACTTC.